The T cell receptor (beta chain) described here comes from a study of blood T cell repertoires in COVID-19. Whole-study context: T cells, B-cell-depleted T cells, or PBMCs provided the cDNA or gDNA that served as material.

V was shortened by 2 bases and J by 9 bases, with 29 bases between the two germline ends. Germline V gives CDR1 MRHNA, CDR2 SNTAGT. The CDR3 runs 18 residues. As originally analysed: How many nucleated cells were present was estimated from reference gene primer amplification. The data were produced by immunoSEQ multiplex PCR, yet TCRdb's version contains in-frame clones alone and is incomplete. That table furnishes V, J and clone size, whereas the DNA furnished D and trimming. This sample carries about 210,000 clones, roughly 80% of them seen once, and the ten largest clones take roughly 10%. The sequence was obtained from a woman older than 75 with COVID-19, enrolled during active disease. Input material: peripheral blood. The rearrangement uses TRBV6-4 and TRBJ2-7, with D maybe TRBD2 (7 bases). CDR3 coding DNA: TGTGCCAGCAGTGACGGGAGGGTGTTAGGGGGACTCCTGGGCGGGCAGTACTTC. This encodes CASSDGRVLGGLLGGQYF.